The 3 T cell receptor beta chains in this list originate from one sample, sequenced in a study of blood T cell repertoires in COVID-19. Clones were read by immunoSEQ multiplex PCR, and TCRdb kept only the in-frame ones, dropping some. The table shows approximately 350,000 clones, with more than 70% occurring only once. Sequencing was done on a sample of peripheral blood. The receptors derive from a woman in her twenties or thirties with COVID-19, enrolled during active disease.

The rearrangement joins TRBV12-3 or TRBV12-4 to TRBJ1-2, with 8 positions matching TRBD1. The CDR3 loop spans 13 amino acids. V dropped 2 bases and J dropped 8; count of bases not matched to a gene: 4. CDR3 nucleotide sequence: TGTGCCAGCAGTTTACCGACAGGGGAAGGCTACACCTTC. This translates into CASSLPTGEGYTF.

V usage is TRBV11-2 and J usage is TRBJ1-4; possible D gene TRBD1, 6 bases. The CDR3 has 14 residues. Trimming took 5 bases from V and 7 from J, leaving 14 bases between them. The germline V gene encodes CDR1 SGHAT and CDR2 FQNNGV. For the CDR3, the DNA is TGTGCCAGCAGCATATCCAGGGGTTTTGAAAAACTGTTTTTT. This sequence encodes CASSISRGFEKLFF.

The V call is TRBV27, the J call TRBJ1-5, with D tentatively TRBD1 (6 bases). CDR3 length: 14 amino acids. Trimming left V 10 bases short and J 1 base short, with 14 bases between. The germline V gene encodes CDR1 MNHEY and CDR2 SMNVEV (reference sequence). The CDR3 DNA is TGTGCCACCGGGACACCCGGGAGCAATCAGCCCCAGCATTTT. Amino acids: CATGTPGSNQPQHF.